These 2 T cell receptor beta chains were sequenced from one sample in a study of T-cell reconstitution after alpha-beta-depleted transplantation in children. Unique molecular identifiers were incorporated into the prepared TCRbeta library. TCRdb called the PCR reads again in MiXCR, with one record for every CDR3 protein. The sample holds about 980,000 distinct CDR3 sequences, roughly 29% seen once. The sample here was PBMCs, mostly from graft donor cells, taken 360 days after TCRalphabeta/CD19-depleted stem cell transplant. Every receptor here comes from a boy under three years old who had a stem cell transplant for SCID, so the T cells may come from the graft donor.

The rearrangement uses TRBV12-3 or TRBV12-4 and TRBJ1-2; D might be TRBD1 (5 bases). Trimming shortened V by 5 bases and J by 3 bases, and 13 bases separated the two germline ends. The CDR3 is 14 residues long. The CDR3 DNA reads as TGTGCCAGCAGTCCCCGACAGCTGGACTATGGCTACACCTTC. This translates into CASSPRQLDYGYTF.

This clonotype has more than one count but fewer than ten. This chain connects TRBV4-3 to TRBJ2-7; D unresolved. V was shortened by 0 bases and J by 3 bases, with 6 bases between the two germline ends. CDR1 and CDR2 (germline): LGHNA, YSLEER. The CDR3 has 13 amino acids. The CDR3: CASSQEGVYEQYF. Written as DNA, the CDR3 is TGCGCCAGCAGCCAAGAAGGAGTCTACGAGCAGTACTTC.